This T cell receptor beta chain came from a study of Ad26.COV2.S vaccination and SARS-CoV-2 variants. Study findings and constraints: Participants given vaccine showed non-spike TCR breadth similar to that of placebo recipients.

Method: immunoSEQ multiplex PCR; TCRdb's copy keeps in-frame clones and lacks some. Of under 600,000 clones listed, roughly nine tenths are singletons. The treatment: some 19 received Ad26.COV2.S at low or high dose, single or two shots; about five received placebo; per-sample allocation not given. Samples analyzed were those drawn on day 63 after the first vaccine or placebo injection. Trimming removed 5 bases from V and 8 bases from J, with 19 bases in between. CDR1 and CDR2 from the germline V gene are SGHAT and FQDESV (reference sequence). The CDR3 is 15 residues long. Details on this clone: The antigen is undetermined.

Sequencing used peripheral blood, obtained in a trial of Ad26.COV2.S vaccine versus placebo. The chain is built from TRBV11-1 and TRBJ2-4; tentatively, D is TRBD2 (5 bases). This sequence originates from a person aged 18-60 years who received the Ad26.COV2.S COVID-19 vaccine or a placebo. CDR3 region: CASSPRVRKDDIQYF. CDR3 in DNA: TGTGCCAGCAGCCCGAGGGTCCGGAAGGATGACATTCAGTACTTC.